This T cell receptor beta chain was documented in a study of blood T cell repertoires in COVID-19. The table came from immunoSEQ multiplex PCR; TCRdb's copy has only in-frame clones and leaves some out. The sample contains about 300,000 clones, 89% of which appear only once. The study drew participants aged about 18 to 89 years from fewer than 30 US areas. The sequence was collected from a woman aged 45-65 years who had been exposed to COVID-19. The sequencing sample was made of PBMCs or T cells enriched from blood (not recorded which).

The CDR3, as DNA: TGTGCCAGCAGCCTATTCAGAGGGGGTCAAGAGACCCAGTACTTC. This codes for CASSLFRGGQETQYF. J is TRBJ2-5 and V is TRBV7-2; tentatively, D is TRBD1 (6 bases). With 5 bases removed from V and 2 bases from J, the gap between germline ends came to 15 bases. CDR3 length: 15 amino acids. Germline V gene lookup returns CDR1 SGHTA and CDR2 FQGNSA. Based on the CDR3 plus reference TRBV7-2 and TRBJ2-5, the full variable domain is GAGVSQSPSNKVTEKGKDVELRCDPISGHTALYWYRQSLGQGLEFLIYFQGNSAPDKSGLPSDRFSAERTGGSVSTLTIQRTQQEDSAVYLCASSLFRGGQETQYFGPGTRLLVL.